This T cell receptor beta chain came from a study of shared clonotypes between healthy human individuals. General study results and limits: Genetic and exposure-history diversity was limited by the small donor number.

This CDR3 region has 16 residues. Germline lookup yields CDR1 SGHRS and CDR2 YFSETQ. V lost 4 bases and J lost 0; bases outside the gene matches: 7. Some clones are missing from TCRdb's copy, which holds only in-frame ones; the method was immunoSEQ multiplex PCR. The table shows about a million clones, with 76% occurring only once. Turning to this clone: What it recognizes is unknown.

J is TRBJ1-3 and V is TRBV5-1; TRBD1 matches 7 bases. Sequenced material: memory CD4+ T cells sorted from blood. Subset in this sample: CD45RA-negative fraction. This sequence was found in a man between 18 and 35 years old in good health. As DNA, the CDR3 is TGCGCCAGCAGCCGTGGACAGGCCTCCTCTGGAAACACCATATATTTT. Its protein product is CASSRGQASSGNTIYF.